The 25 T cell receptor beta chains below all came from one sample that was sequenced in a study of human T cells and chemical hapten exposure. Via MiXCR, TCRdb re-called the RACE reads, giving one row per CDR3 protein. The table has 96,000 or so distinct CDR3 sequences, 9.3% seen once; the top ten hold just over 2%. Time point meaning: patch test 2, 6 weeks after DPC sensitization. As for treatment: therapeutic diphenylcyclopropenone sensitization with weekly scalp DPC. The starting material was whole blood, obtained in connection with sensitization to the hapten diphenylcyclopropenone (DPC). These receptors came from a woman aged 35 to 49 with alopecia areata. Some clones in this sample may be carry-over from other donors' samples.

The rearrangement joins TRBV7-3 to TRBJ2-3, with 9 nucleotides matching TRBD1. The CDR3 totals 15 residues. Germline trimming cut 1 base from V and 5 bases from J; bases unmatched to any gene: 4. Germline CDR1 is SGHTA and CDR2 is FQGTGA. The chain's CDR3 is CASSLIQGAGDTQYF. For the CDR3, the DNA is TGTGCCAGCAGCTTAATACAGGGGGCTGGAGATACGCAGTATTTT. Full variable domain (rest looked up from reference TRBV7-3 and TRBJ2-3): GAGVSQTPSNKVTEKGKYVELRCDPISGHTALYWYRQSLGQGPEFLIYFQGTGAADDSGLPNDRFFAVRPEGSVSTLKIQRTERGDSAVYLCASSLIQGAGDTQYFGPGTRLTVL.

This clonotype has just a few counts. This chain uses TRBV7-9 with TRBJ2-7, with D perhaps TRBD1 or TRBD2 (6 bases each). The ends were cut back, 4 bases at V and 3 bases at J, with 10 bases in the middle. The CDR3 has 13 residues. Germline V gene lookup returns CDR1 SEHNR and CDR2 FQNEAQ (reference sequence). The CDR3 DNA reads TGTGCCAGCAGCTCCGGGGGACACTACGAGCAGTACTTC. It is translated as CASSSGGHYEQYF.

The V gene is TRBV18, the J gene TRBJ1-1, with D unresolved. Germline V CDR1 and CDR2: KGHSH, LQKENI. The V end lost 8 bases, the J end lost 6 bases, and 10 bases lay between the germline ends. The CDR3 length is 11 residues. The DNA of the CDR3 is TGTGCCAGCCGTCGGCAGGCTGAAGCTTTCTTT. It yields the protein CASRRQAEAFF.

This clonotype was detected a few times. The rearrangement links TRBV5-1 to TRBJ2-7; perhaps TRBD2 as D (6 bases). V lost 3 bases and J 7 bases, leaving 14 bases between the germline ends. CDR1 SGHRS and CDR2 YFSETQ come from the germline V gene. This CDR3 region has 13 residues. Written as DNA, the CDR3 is TGCGCCAGCAGCTGGAACCAGGAGGGGGAGCAGTACTTC. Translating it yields CASSWNQEGEQYF.

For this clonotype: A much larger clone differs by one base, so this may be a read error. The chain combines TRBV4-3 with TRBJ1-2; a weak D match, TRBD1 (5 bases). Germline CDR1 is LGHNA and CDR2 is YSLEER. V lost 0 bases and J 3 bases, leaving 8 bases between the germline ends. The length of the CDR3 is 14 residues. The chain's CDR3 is CASSQDGTYYGYTF. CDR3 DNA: TGCGCCAGCAGCCAAGACGGGACCTACTATGGCTACACCTTC.

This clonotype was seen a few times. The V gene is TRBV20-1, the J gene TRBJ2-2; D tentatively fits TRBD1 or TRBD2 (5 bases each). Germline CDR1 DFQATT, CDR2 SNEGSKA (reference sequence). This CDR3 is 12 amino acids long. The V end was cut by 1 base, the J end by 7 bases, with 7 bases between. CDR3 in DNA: TGCAGTGCTAGAGTTGGGGGCGGGGAGCTGTTTTTT. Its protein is CSARVGGGELFF.

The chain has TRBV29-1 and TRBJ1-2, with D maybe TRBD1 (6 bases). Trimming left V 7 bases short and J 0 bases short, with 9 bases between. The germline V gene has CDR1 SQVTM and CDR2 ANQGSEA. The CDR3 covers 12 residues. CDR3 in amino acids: CSAGHSNYGYTF. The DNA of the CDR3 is TGCAGCGCGGGACACTCTAACTATGGCTACACCTTC.

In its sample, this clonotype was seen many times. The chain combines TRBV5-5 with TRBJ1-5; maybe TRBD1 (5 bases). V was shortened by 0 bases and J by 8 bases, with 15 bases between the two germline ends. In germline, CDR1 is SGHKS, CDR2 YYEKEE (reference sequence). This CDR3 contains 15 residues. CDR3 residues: CASSLEGPAREPQHF. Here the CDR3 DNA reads TGTGCCAGCAGCTTGGAGGGACCGGCTCGAGAGCCCCAGCATTTT.

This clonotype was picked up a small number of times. CDR3 nucleotides: TGTGCCAGCTTAGGGGCGCGGAACACCGGGGAGCTGTTTTTT. This encodes CASLGARNTGELFF. V and J are TRBV28 and TRBJ2-2; TRBD1 might be the D (5 bases). The germline V gene encodes CDR1 MDHEN and CDR2 SYDVKM. The V end was cut by 8 bases, the J end by 1 base, with 11 bases between. The length of the CDR3 is 14 residues.

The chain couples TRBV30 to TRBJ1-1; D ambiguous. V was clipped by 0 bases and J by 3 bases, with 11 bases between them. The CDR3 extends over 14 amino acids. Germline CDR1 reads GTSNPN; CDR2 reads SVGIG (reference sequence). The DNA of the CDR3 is TGTGCCTGGAGTGTAGGGCGCCGGGACACTGAAGCTTTCTTT. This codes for CAWSVGRRDTEAFF.

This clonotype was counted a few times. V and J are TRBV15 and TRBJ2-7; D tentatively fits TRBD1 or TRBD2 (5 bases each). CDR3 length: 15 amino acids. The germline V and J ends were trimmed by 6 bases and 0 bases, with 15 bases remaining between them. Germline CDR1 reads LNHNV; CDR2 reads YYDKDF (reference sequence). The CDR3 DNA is TGTGCCACCAGGAGGGACCCCCTCAACTCCTACGAGCAGTACTTC. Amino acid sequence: CATRRDPLNSYEQYF.

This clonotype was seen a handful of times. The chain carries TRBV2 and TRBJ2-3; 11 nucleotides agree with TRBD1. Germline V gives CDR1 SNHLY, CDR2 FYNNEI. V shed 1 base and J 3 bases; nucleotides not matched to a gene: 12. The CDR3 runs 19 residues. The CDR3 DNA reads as TGTGCCAGCAGTGAAGTCGACCGGGACAGGGGGTTTGAGACAGATACGCAGTATTTT. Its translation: CASSEVDRDRGFETDTQYF.

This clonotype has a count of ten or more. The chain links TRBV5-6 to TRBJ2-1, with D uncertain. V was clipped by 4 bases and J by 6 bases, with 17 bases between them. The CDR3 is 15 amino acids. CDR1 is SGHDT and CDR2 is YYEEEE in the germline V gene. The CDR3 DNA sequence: TGTGCCAGCAGCCCGGCACCGGCTCCTCGCAATGAGCAGTTCTTC. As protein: CASSPAPAPRNEQFF. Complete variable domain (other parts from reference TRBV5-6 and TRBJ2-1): DAGVTQSPTHLIKTRGQQVTLRCSPKSGHDTVSWYQQALGQGPQFIFQYYEEEERQRGNFPDRFSGHQFPNYSSELNVNALLLGDSALYLCASSPAPAPRNEQFFGPGTRLTVL.

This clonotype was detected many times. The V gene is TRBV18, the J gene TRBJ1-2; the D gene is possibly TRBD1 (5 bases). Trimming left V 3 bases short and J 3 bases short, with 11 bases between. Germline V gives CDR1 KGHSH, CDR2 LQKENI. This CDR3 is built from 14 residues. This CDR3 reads CASSPSGTDYGYTF. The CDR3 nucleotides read TGTGCCAGCTCACCCTCCGGGACGGACTATGGCTACACCTTC.

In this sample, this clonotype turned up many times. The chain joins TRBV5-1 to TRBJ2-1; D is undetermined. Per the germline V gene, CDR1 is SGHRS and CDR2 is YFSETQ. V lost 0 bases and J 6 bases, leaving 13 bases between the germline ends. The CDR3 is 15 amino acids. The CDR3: CASSLDGFPGNEQFF. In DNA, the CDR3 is TGCGCCAGCAGCTTGGATGGTTTCCCTGGCAATGAGCAGTTCTTC.

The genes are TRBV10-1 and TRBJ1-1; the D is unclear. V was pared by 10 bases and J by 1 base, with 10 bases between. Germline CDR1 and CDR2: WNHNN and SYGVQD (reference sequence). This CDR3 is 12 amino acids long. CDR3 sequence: CATLEGNTEAFF. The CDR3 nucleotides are TGCGCCACGCTAGAGGGGAACACTGAAGCTTTCTTT.

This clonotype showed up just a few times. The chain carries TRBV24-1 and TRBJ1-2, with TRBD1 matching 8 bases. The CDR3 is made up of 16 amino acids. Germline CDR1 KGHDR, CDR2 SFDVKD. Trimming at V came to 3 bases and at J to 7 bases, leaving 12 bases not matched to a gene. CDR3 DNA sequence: TGTGCCACCAGTGATCCCGGGACAGGCACCCTTGTTGGCTACACCTTC. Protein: CATSDPGTGTLVGYTF.

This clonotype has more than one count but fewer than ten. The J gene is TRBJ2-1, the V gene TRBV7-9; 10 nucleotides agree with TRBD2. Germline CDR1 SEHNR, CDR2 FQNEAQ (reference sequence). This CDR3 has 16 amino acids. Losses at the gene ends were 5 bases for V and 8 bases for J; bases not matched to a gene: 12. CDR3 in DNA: TGTGCCAGCAGCCCCCCCCTAGCGGGAGTCGTCGATGAGCAGTTCTTC. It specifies CASSPPLAGVVDEQFF.

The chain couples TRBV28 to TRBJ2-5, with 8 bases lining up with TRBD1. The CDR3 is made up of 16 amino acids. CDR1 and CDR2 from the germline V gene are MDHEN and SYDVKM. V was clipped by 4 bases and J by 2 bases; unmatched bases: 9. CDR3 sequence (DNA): TGTGCCAGCAGTTCTGCCGGGACAGGCGATCAAGAGACCCAGTACTTC. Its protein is CASSSAGTGDQETQYF.

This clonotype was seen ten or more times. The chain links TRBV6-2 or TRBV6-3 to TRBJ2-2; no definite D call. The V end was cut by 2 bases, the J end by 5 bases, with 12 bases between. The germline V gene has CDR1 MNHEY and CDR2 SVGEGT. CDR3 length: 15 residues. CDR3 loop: CASSYHSAVTGELFF. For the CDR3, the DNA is TGTGCCAGCAGTTACCACTCCGCGGTAACCGGGGAGCTGTTTTTT.

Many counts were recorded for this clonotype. As DNA, the CDR3 is TGTGCCAGCAGCTACGGGGGAGAGACCCAGTACTTC. As protein: CASSYGGETQYF. The chain links TRBV7-9 to TRBJ2-5; D may be TRBD2 (6 bases). The germline V gene encodes CDR1 SEHNR and CDR2 FQNEAQ (reference sequence). The CDR3 is 12 amino acids. V dropped 4 bases and J dropped 4 bases, with 7 bases sitting between them.

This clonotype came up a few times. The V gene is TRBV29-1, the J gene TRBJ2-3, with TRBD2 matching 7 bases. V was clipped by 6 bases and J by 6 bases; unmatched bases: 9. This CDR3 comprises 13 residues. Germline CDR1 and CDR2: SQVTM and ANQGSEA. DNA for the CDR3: TGCAGCGTGCAAGCGGGGAAGGCGGATACGCAGTATTTT. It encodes CSVQAGKADTQYF.

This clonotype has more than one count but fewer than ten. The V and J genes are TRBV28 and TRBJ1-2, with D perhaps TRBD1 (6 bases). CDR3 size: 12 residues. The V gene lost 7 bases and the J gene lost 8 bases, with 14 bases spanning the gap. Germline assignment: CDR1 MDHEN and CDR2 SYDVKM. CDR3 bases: TGTGCCAGCATGCCGGGGGCGGGAGGCTACACCTTC. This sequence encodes CASMPGAGGYTF.

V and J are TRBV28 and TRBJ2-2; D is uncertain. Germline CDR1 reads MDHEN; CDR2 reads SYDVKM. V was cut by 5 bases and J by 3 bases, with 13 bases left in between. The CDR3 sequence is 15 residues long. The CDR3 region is CASSLWTADTGELFF. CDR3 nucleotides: TGTGCCAGCAGTCTCTGGACGGCCGACACCGGGGAGCTGTTTTTT.

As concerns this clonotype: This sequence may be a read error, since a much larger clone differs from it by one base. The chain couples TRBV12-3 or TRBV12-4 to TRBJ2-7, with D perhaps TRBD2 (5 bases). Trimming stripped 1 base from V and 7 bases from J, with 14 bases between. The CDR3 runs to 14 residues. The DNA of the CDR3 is TGTGCCAGCAGTTTAGTAACGGGAATATGGGAGCAGTACTTC. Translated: CASSLVTGIWEQYF.